These 20 T cell receptor beta chains originate from one sample sequenced in a study of T cells in Graves' hyperthyroidism and ophthalmopathy. The TCR beta CDR3 regions underwent amplification using RNA transcripts as the source. A set of HTBI primers served as the primers for a first-round RT-PCR of the TCR CDR3. TCRdb used MiXCR to reprocess the multiplex PCR reads, holding one entry per CDR3 protein. The data hold some 800,000 distinct CDR3 sequences, with 38% observed a single time. The sequencing sample was made of blood. The receptors were gathered from a young man with Graves' hyperthyroidism.

V gene TRBV29-1 combines with J gene TRBJ2-7; D might be TRBD2 (6 bases). Trimming took 8 bases from V and 2 from J, leaving 13 bases between them. The CDR3 contains 12 residues. Germline CDR1 is SQVTM and CDR2 is ANQGSEA. This CDR3 is CSFTGGTYEQYF. CDR3 DNA sequence: TGCAGCTTTACCGGGGGTACCTACGAGCAGTACTTC.

In this sample, this clonotype turned up many times. This chain joins TRBV5-1 and TRBJ1-5, with D tentatively TRBD1 (5 bases). The V end lost 3 bases, the J end lost 7 bases, and 14 bases lay between the germline ends. Germline CDR1 SGHRS, CDR2 YFSETQ. This CDR3 has 14 amino acids. CDR3 region: CASSYDGSGQPQHF. The CDR3 DNA reads as TGCGCCAGCAGCTATGACGGCTCAGGGCAGCCCCAGCATTTT.

The chain employs TRBV5-6 and TRBJ2-7; D perhaps matches TRBD1 (5 bases). The germline V gene has CDR1 SGHDT and CDR2 YYEEEE. The CDR3 sequence is 13 residues long. The V and J ends lost 5 bases and 10 bases respectively, with 19 bases between them. The CDR3 here is CASSYGDEGDQYF. The CDR3 DNA reads TGTGCCAGCAGTTACGGAGACGAAGGGGATCAGTACTTC.

The chain joins TRBV9 to TRBJ2-5, with TRBD1 as a possible D gene (5 bases). Germline CDR1 is SGDLS and CDR2 is YYNGEE. V was clipped by 0 bases and J by 4 bases, with 10 bases between them. The CDR3 runs 14 residues. The CDR3 spells CASSVEGNLETQYF. CDR3 bases: TGTGCCAGCAGCGTAGAGGGGAATTTAGAGACCCAGTACTTC.

The V call is TRBV20-1, the J call TRBJ2-7, with 10 nucleotides matching TRBD2. This CDR3 is built from 15 residues. Germline values: CDR1 DFQATT, CDR2 SNEGSKA (reference sequence). The J segment lost 0 bases and the V segment lost 0 bases, leaving 2 bases of the junction unmatched. Written as DNA, the CDR3 is TGCAGTGCTAGAGATAAGCGGGAGGGCTCCTACGAGCAGTACTTC. Protein product: CSARDKREGSYEQYF.

This clonotype was counted many times. V gene TRBV29-1 combines with J gene TRBJ1-2; D unresolved. Germline CDR1 is SQVTM and CDR2 is ANQGSEA. V lost 1 base, J lost 2 bases, and 11 bases lay in between. The CDR3 consists of 14 residues. The DNA for the CDR3 is TGCAGCGTTGAAGGGGAAGCGGCCAACTATGGCTACACCTTC. Amino acids: CSVEGEAANYGYTF. The full variable domain, with the rest looked up from reference TRBV29-1 and TRBJ1-2, is SAVISQKPSRDICQRGTSLTIQCQVDSQVTMMFWYRQQPGQSLTLIATANQGSEATYESGFVIDKFPISRPNLTFSTLTVSNMSPEDSSIYLCSVEGEAANYGYTFGSGTRLTVV.

This clonotype has a count of ten or more. The chain recombines TRBV10-3 with TRBJ2-7; 9 nucleotides line up with TRBD1. The CDR3 contains 15 residues. The germline CDR1 and CDR2 sequences are ENHRY and SYGVKD. V was clipped by 10 bases and J by 3 bases; unmatched bases: 13. The CDR3 protein is CASSPGDRDSYEQYF. CDR3 DNA: TGTGCCAGCAGCCCTGGGGACAGGGATAGCTACGAGCAGTACTTC.

This clonotype was seen a single time. The chain uses TRBV29-1 and TRBJ1-1; D gene unclear. The ends were cut back, 4 bases at V and 5 bases at J, with 14 bases in the middle. The CDR3 loop spans 13 amino acids. CDR1 and CDR2 (germline): SQVTM, ANQGSEA. The chain's CDR3 is CSVVGRLRTEAFF. CDR3 nucleotides: TGCAGCGTTGTCGGACGGCTGAGAACTGAAGCTTTCTTT.

The V gene is TRBV6-2 or TRBV6-3, the J gene TRBJ1-6; D is perhaps TRBD1 (6 bases). The V end lost 6 bases, the J end lost 10 bases, and 19 bases lay between the germline ends. The CDR3 has 15 amino acids. The germline V gene has CDR1 MNHEY and CDR2 SVGEGT. Written as DNA, the CDR3 is TGTGCCAGCAGGAACTCCGGGGGGCTGAGATCACCCCTCCACTTT. It specifies CASRNSGGLRSPLHF.

DNA of the CDR3: TGTGCCATCAGCACCCCGTATCCCAATCAGCCCCAGCATTTT. Protein product: CAISTPYPNQPQHF. This rearrangement joins TRBV10-3 to TRBJ1-5; no clear D gene. Per the germline V gene, CDR1 is ENHRY and CDR2 is SYGVKD. The CDR3 covers 14 residues. Trimming shortened V by 6 bases and J by 3 bases, and 12 bases separated the two germline ends.

For this clonotype: Since no conserved phenylalanine or tryptophan closes the CDR3, a read error is the likely cause. This chain links TRBV7-8 with TRBJ2-2; the D is unclear. Trimming removed 4 bases from V and 0 bases from J, with 15 bases in between. CDR1 is SGHVS and CDR2 is FQNEAQ in the germline V gene. This CDR3 has 17 amino acids. The CDR3 sequence: CASSSPSARANTGELFL. The CDR3 coding sequence is TGTGCCAGCAGCTCCCCATCTGCCCGAGCGAACACCGGGGAGCTGTTTCTT.

This clonotype was seen a handful of times. The rearrangement links TRBV6-6 to TRBJ2-7, with unresolved D. CDR3 length equals 8 residues. V dropped 10 bases and J dropped 7 bases, with 5 bases sitting between them. The germline V gene encodes CDR1 MNHNY and CDR2 SVGAGI (reference sequence). In nucleotides, the CDR3 is TGTGCCACCCGGGAGCAGTACTTC. Translating gives CATREQYF.

This clonotype was picked up many times. The rearrangement uses TRBV5-5 and TRBJ2-2; the match to TRBD2 covers 12 bases. CDR3 length: 19 residues. V shed 0 bases, J shed 3 bases, and the junction held 9 bases outside the gene matches. Germline CDR1 and CDR2: SGHKS and YYEKEE (reference sequence). The CDR3 bases are TGTGCCAGCAGCTTGGAGACTATGACTAGCGGGGGCCACACCGGGGAGCTGTTTTTT. It codes for CASSLETMTSGGHTGELFF.

This clonotype was seen at least ten times. The chain links TRBV20-1 to TRBJ2-5; TRBD2 might be the D (6 bases). With 3 bases removed from V and 4 bases from J, the gap between germline ends came to 15 bases. Germline lookup yields CDR1 DFQATT and CDR2 SNEGSKA (reference sequence). This CDR3 contains 14 residues. As DNA, the CDR3 is TGCAGTGCTAGTAGTCGCGGGAATCCAGAGACCCAGTACTTC. Encoded protein: CSASSRGNPETQYF.

As to this clonotype: This may come from a read error, since a much larger clone is one base off. J is TRBJ1-2 and V is TRBV7-2, with D uncertain. The length of the CDR3 is 10 residues. The V end was cut by 7 bases, the J end by 6 bases, with 6 bases between. Per the germline V gene, CDR1 is SGHTA and CDR2 is FQGNSA. CDR3 loop: CASTSDGYTF. DNA for the CDR3: TGTGCCAGCACCTCAGATGGCTACACCTTC.

The chain combines TRBV7-7 with TRBJ2-5, with D perhaps assigned TRBD1 or TRBD2 (5 bases each). The CDR3 has 14 amino acids. CDR1 is SSHAT, CDR2 FNYEAQ, per germline (reference sequence). The CDR3 spells CARPSGTRGETQYF. The DNA of the CDR3 is TGTGCTAGACCTTCCGGGACCCGCGGAGAGACCCAGTACTTC.

This clonotype was counted only a few times. The rearrangement links TRBV7-8 to TRBJ2-2; TRBD2 matches at 7 bases. The CDR3 runs 17 residues. From germline, CDR1 is SGHVS and CDR2 FQNEAQ. V lost 6 bases and J lost 4; bases outside the gene matches: 14. The CDR3 protein is CASRQDVRGGRTGELFF. The CDR3 DNA reads TGTGCCAGCAGACAGGATGTTAGGGGAGGGCGCACCGGGGAGCTGTTTTTT.

This clonotype was counted a few times. The chain combines TRBV6-6 with TRBJ1-2, with TRBD1 identical over 9 bases. Germline CDR1 is MNHNY and CDR2 is SVGAGI (reference sequence). The trim removed 6 bases at V and 2 bases at J, leaving 7 bases unmatched. This CDR3 has 15 amino acids. CDR3 DNA: TGTGCCAGCAGACAGCAGGGACAGGGAAACTATGGCTACACCTTC. Protein sequence: CASRQQGQGNYGYTF.

A word on this clonotype: The junction and the germline gene differ at one end; a read error may be behind it. The genes are TRBV11-2 and TRBJ1-1, with D hard to call. The CDR3 consists of 14 residues. The V gene's germline CDR1 is SGHAT and CDR2 FQNNGV. The CDR3 DNA reads as TGTGCCAGCAGCCCCGCGCGGGCTAACACTGAAGCTTCCTTT. Translating it yields CASSPARANTEASF. Full variable domain (remainder filled in from reference TRBV11-2 and TRBJ1-1): EAGVAQSPRYKIIEKRQSVAFWCNPISGHATLYWYQQILGQGPKLLIQFQNNGVVDDSQLPKDRFSAERLKGVDSTLKIQPAKLEDSAVYLCASSPARANTEASFGQGTRLTVV.

The J gene is TRBJ2-5, the V gene TRBV5-1, with 16 bases lining up with TRBD2. Germline values: CDR1 SGHRS, CDR2 YFSETQ. This CDR3 region has 16 residues. The trim removed 4 bases at V and 4 bases at J, leaving 4 bases unmatched. Here the CDR3 DNA reads TGCGCCAGCAGCAGGGGACTAGCGGGGGGGACAGAGACCCAGTACTTC. Translated, it gives CASSRGLAGGTETQYF.